These 17 T cell receptor beta chains were all obtained from the same sample, sequenced in a study of cytomegalovirus exposure and HLA in healthy donors. Use of 60 Vbeta and 13 Jbeta primers characterized the PCR. The data were produced by immunoSEQ multiplex PCR, yet TCRdb's version contains in-frame clones alone and is incomplete. The table lists roughly 160,000 clones, around 77% of them singletons, with 1.5% to 2% in the top ten. Specimen: PBMCs. The source is a woman aged 25-40 years in good health and CMV-seronegative.

The chain is built from TRBV9 and TRBJ2-1, with D possibly TRBD2 on 6 matching bases. This CDR3 spans 17 amino acids. Trimming removed 4 bases from V and 5 bases from J, with 22 bases in between. Germline CDR1 is SGDLS and CDR2 is YYNGEE. The CDR3 region has the DNA TGTGCCAGCAGCCCCCGGGGAGGCCTGACCGACAACAATGAGCAGTTCTTC. This gives the protein CASSPRGGLTDNNEQFF.

J is TRBJ1-5 and V is TRBV6-6; 10 bases are a match to TRBD1. The junction had 4 bases not matched to a gene; V was cut back by 4 bases and J by 1 base. CDR3 length equals 16 residues. In germline, CDR1 is MNHNY, CDR2 SVGAGI (reference sequence). CDR3 region: CASSSTGQGSNQPQHF. The DNA of the CDR3 is TGTGCCAGCAGTTCTACGGGACAGGGGAGCAATCAGCCCCAGCATTTT.

J is TRBJ2-3 and V is TRBV6-5, with TRBD1 matching over 11 bases. CDR3 length: 15 amino acids. Germline CDR1 and CDR2: MNHEY and SVGAGI. Germline trimming cut 0 bases from V and 4 bases from J; bases unmatched to any gene: 0. The CDR3 spells CASSYSGQGADTQYF. CDR3 coding DNA: TGTGCCAGCAGTTACTCGGGACAGGGGGCAGATACGCAGTATTTT.

Remarks on this clone: Sequence at one end of the junction differs from germline and may be a read error. The chain employs TRBV29-1 and TRBJ1-2, with 9 bases lining up with TRBD1. Germline V CDR1 and CDR2: SQVTM, ANQGSEA. The CDR3 runs to 13 residues. CDR3 loop: CSVVPGQGTGYPF. DNA for the CDR3: TGCAGCGTTGTGCCGGGACAGGGCACTGGCTACCCCTTC.

The chain uses TRBV7-2 and TRBJ2-7, with 9 bases identical to TRBD2. This CDR3 is 18 amino acids long. Germline V gene sequence: CDR1 SGHTA, CDR2 FQGNSA. V shed 1 base and J 3 bases; nucleotides not matched to a gene: 13. DNA of the CDR3: TGTGCCAGCAGCTTAGAGAGTCGTGCGGGAGGGAGACACTACGAGCAGTACTTC. Amino acids: CASSLESRAGGRHYEQYF.

The table lists this clone with a count of one. The V call is TRBV6-5, the J call TRBJ1-1, with D possibly being TRBD1 (5 bases). Between the trimmed V and J ends, which lost 1 base and 6 bases, there was a span of 9 bases. The CDR3 sequence is 13 residues long. The germline V gene has CDR1 MNHEY and CDR2 SVGAGI. CDR3 in amino acids: CASSYLGGAEAFF. Here the CDR3 DNA reads TGTGCCAGCAGTTACTTGGGGGGAGCTGAAGCTTTCTTT.

V and J are TRBV19 and TRBJ2-1; 8 bases align to TRBD1. V lost 11 bases to trimming and J lost 8 bases; unmatched junction nucleotides: 8. Germline CDR1 is LNHDA and CDR2 is SQIVND (reference sequence). The CDR3 is 12 amino acids. The CDR3 is CASGSGGHEQFF. Here the CDR3 DNA reads TGTGCCTCCGGGTCAGGGGGCCATGAGCAGTTCTTC.

This rearrangement joins TRBV28 to TRBJ1-2, with 10 positions matching TRBD1. Germline values: CDR1 MDHEN, CDR2 SYDVKM. The CDR3 runs to 15 residues. The junction had 12 bases not matched to a gene; V was cut back by 7 bases and J by 7 bases. As DNA, the CDR3 is TGTGCCAGCATCCAGCCCGGGACAGGGGAATTTGGCTACACCTTC. Amino acids: CASIQPGTGEFGYTF.

The rearrangement uses TRBV5-6 and TRBJ1-2; the D is unclear. Between the trimmed V and J ends, which lost 1 base and 3 bases, there was a span of 10 bases. The germline V gene has CDR1 SGHDT and CDR2 YYEEEE. This CDR3 has 14 amino acids. CDR3 sequence (DNA): TGTGCCAGCAGCTTGCCGGGGATCCACTATGGCTACACCTTC. This codes for CASSLPGIHYGYTF. The full variable domain, completed using reference TRBV5-6 and TRBJ1-2, is DAGVTQSPTHLIKTRGQQVTLRCSPKSGHDTVSWYQQALGQGPQFIFQYYEEEERQRGNFPDRFSGHQFPNYSSELNVNALLLGDSALYLCASSLPGIHYGYTFGSGTRLTVV.

The V and J genes are TRBV2 and TRBJ2-1; the match to TRBD2 covers 11 bases. Germline V gene lookup returns CDR1 SNHLY and CDR2 FYNNEI. Trimming took 8 bases from V and 5 from J; bases not matched to a gene: 8. The CDR3 is 15 amino acids. CDR3 nucleotide sequence: TGTGCCAGCTACCTGGGACTAGCGGCGAACAATGAGCAGTTCTTC. Protein product: CASYLGLAANNEQFF.

This clone has only a few counts. The gene calls are TRBV28 and TRBJ2-2; 8 bases align to TRBD2. This CDR3 is 15 amino acids long. Germline CDR1 MDHEN, CDR2 SYDVKM. Trimming removed 7 bases from V and 3 bases from J; junction bases left unmatched: 7. The CDR3 DNA sequence: TGTGCCAGCAAACGCGCGGGGGGACACACCGGGGAGCTGTTTTTT. Amino acid sequence: CASKRAGGHTGELFF.

The rearrangement joins TRBV13 to TRBJ2-2; 15 nucleotides align to TRBD2. Germline CDR1 is PRHDT and CDR2 is FYEKMQ (reference sequence). The junction had 12 bases not matched to a gene; V was cut back by 5 bases and J by 2 bases. The CDR3 is made up of 20 amino acids. CDR3 sequence reads: CASSPTGLAGGSSNTGELFF. CDR3 DNA sequence: TGTGCCAGCAGCCCCACTGGACTAGCGGGAGGGTCTTCTAACACCGGGGAGCTGTTTTTT. The full variable domain, with the rest looked up from reference TRBV13 and TRBJ2-2, is AAGVIQSPRHLIKEKRETATLKCYPIPRHDTVYWYQQGPGQDPQFLISFYEKMQSDKGSIPDRFSAQQFSDYHSELNMSSLELGDSALYFCASSPTGLAGGSSNTGELFFGEGSRLTVL.

The rearrangement joins TRBV7-9 to TRBJ2-1; 7 bases agree with TRBD2. From germline, CDR1 is SEHNR and CDR2 FQNEAQ (reference sequence). The V and J ends lost 5 bases and 9 bases, in that order; junction bases with no gene match: 1. The CDR3 runs to 11 residues. The CDR3 DNA is TGTGCCAGCAGCCAGCGGGGTGAGCAGTTCTTC. It encodes CASSQRGEQFF.

This clone was recorded once. The chain combines TRBV6-5 with TRBJ1-1; D is uncertain. Germline V lookup: CDR1 MNHEY, CDR2 SVGAGI. There are 13 residues in the CDR3. The germline V and J ends were trimmed by 2 bases and 4 bases, with 8 bases remaining between them. The CDR3 sequence: CASSYGQVTEAFF. The CDR3 DNA is TGTGCCAGCAGTTACGGGCAGGTCACTGAAGCTTTCTTT.

The CDR3 reads CASSRSWDRPQEETQYF. CDR3 nucleotides: TGTGCCAGCAGCCGCAGTTGGGACAGGCCACAGGAAGAGACCCAGTACTTC. The chain carries TRBV14 and TRBJ2-5; 8 positions agree with TRBD1. V shed 4 bases, J shed 3 bases, and the junction held 13 bases outside the gene matches. The CDR3 is 17 amino acids. Germline V lookup: CDR1 SGHDN, CDR2 FVKESK.

The gene calls are TRBV19 and TRBJ1-1, with D uncertain. CDR3 length: 14 residues. V was trimmed by 5 bases and J by 0 bases, leaving 10 bases between them. Germline V gene lookup returns CDR1 LNHDA and CDR2 SQIVND (reference sequence). The DNA of the CDR3 is TGTGCCAGTAGTTATGGCAGGATGAACACTGAAGCTTTCTTT. This gives the protein CASSYGRMNTEAFF. The entire variable domain, with the rest obtained from reference TRBV19 and TRBJ1-1, is as follows: DGGITQSPKYLFRKEGQNVTLSCEQNLNHDAMYWYRQDPGQGLRLIYYSQIVNDFQKGDIAEGYSVSREKKESFPLTVTSAQKNPTAFYLCASSYGRMNTEAFFGQGTRLTVV.

This clone was observed a handful of times. V and J are TRBV30 and TRBJ1-1; 7 bases align to TRBD1. The CDR3 spans 13 residues. The V segment lost 5 bases and the J segment 8 bases; nucleotides outside the gene matches: 11. From germline, CDR1 is GTSNPN and CDR2 SVGIG (reference sequence). The CDR3, as DNA: TGTGCCTGGGTGGTTAGCGCAGGGGGGGAAGCTTTCTTT. This translates into CAWVVSAGGEAFF.